The 26 T cell receptor beta chains listed next were all sequenced from one sample in a study of neurological immune-mediated disorders. TCRdb reanalysed the 5' RACE reads using MiXCR and keeps one entry per CDR3 protein. Of fewer than 50,000 distinct CDR3 sequences detected, about 13% appear once; the ten largest clones hold around 9%. Time point indicated: longitudinal time-point 3. Sequenced sample: PBMCs. These receptors originate from a male donor with HTLV-1-associated myelopathy (HAM/TSP).

This clonotype appeared many times. In nucleotides, the CDR3 is TGCAGTGCTAGTAGGGAATCGTGGTCTAATGAAAAACTGTTTTTT. Its protein is CSASRESWSNEKLFF. The V and J genes are TRBV20-1 and TRBJ1-4; D is uncertain. V was trimmed by 3 bases and J by 3 bases, leaving 14 bases between them. CDR1 and CDR2 (germline): DFQATT, SNEGSKA (reference sequence). This CDR3 is 15 amino acids long.

This clonotype appeared a single time. The V call is TRBV20-1, the J call TRBJ2-1, with D tentatively TRBD2 (5 bases). V lost 5 bases, J lost 0 bases, and 14 bases lay in between. The CDR3 consists of 15 residues. CDR1 and CDR2 from the germline V gene are DFQATT and SNEGSKA (reference sequence). The CDR3 region is CSASLAWRSYNEQFF. The DNA for the CDR3 is TGCAGTGCTTCCTTAGCGTGGCGCTCCTACAATGAGCAGTTCTTC.

This clonotype occurred many times. This chain joins TRBV6-1 and TRBJ1-1; D is ambiguous. The CDR3 totals 13 residues. The ends were cut back, 11 bases at V and 0 bases at J, with 13 bases in the middle. The germline gives CDR1 MNHNS, CDR2 SASEGT. In DNA form, the CDR3 reads TGTGCCGCCCATCCGCTACTGAACACTGAAGCTTTCTTT. It encodes CAAHPLLNTEAFF.

CDR3 DNA sequence: TGTGCCAGCAGCCAACGGGGATCATGGAGCCAGTACTTC. Protein: CASSQRGSWSQYF. The V gene is TRBV3-1, the J gene TRBJ2-5; TRBD2 might be the D (5 bases). The CDR3 is 13 amino acids. Looked up from germline, CDR1 is LGHDT and CDR2 is YNNKEL (reference sequence). V was clipped by 2 bases and J by 10 bases, with 14 bases between them.

This clonotype came up many times. The rearrangement uses TRBV20-1 and TRBJ2-7; D gene unclear. V was clipped by 0 bases and J by 3 bases, with 9 bases between them. The CDR3 covers 13 residues. Per the germline V gene, CDR1 is DFQATT and CDR2 is SNEGSKA (reference sequence). The CDR3 DNA reads as TGCAGTGCTAGAGAGCCCAGAATCTACGAGCAGTACTTC. Protein sequence: CSAREPRIYEQYF.

Of note for this clonotype: At one end the junction does not follow the germline gene, possibly because of a read error. The chain uses TRBV7-9 and TRBJ1-5, with a tentative D call TRBD1 (5 bases). This CDR3 comprises 13 residues. Germline V gives CDR1 SEHNR, CDR2 FQNEAQ (reference sequence). As DNA, the CDR3 is TGTGCCAGCGGCGCGGGGGGATATCAGCACCAGCATTTT. Translating gives CASGAGGYQHQHF.

There are many counts of this clonotype. J is TRBJ2-2 and V is TRBV12-3 or TRBV12-4; TRBD2 is a possible D gene (7 bases). There are 17 residues in the CDR3. V lost 5 bases and J lost 2, with 18 bases in between. CDR3 nucleotides: TGTGCCAGCAGTCCCGCTGACGGGGGGCTAAACACCGGGGAGCTGTTTTTT. Translation gives CASSPADGGLNTGELFF.

This clonotype was detected many times. This chain uses TRBV29-1 with TRBJ2-5; the D gene is possibly TRBD1 (5 bases). The V and J ends lost 5 bases and 4 bases respectively, with 8 bases between them. The CDR3 loop spans 11 amino acids. From germline, CDR1 is SQVTM and CDR2 ANQGSEA. CDR3 residues: CSVQGSETQYF. As DNA, the CDR3 is TGCAGCGTTCAGGGTTCAGAGACCCAGTACTTC.

This clonotype occurred many times. The V call is TRBV12-3 or TRBV12-4, the J call TRBJ1-1; D might be TRBD1 (6 bases). Deletions cut 5 bases from V and 4 bases from J, with 14 bases between. The length of the CDR3 is 14 residues. The CDR3 sequence is CASSLGTRGTEAFF. For the CDR3, the DNA is TGTGCCAGCAGTCTCGGGACAAGGGGCACTGAAGCTTTCTTT.

This clonotype occurred many times. The chain joins TRBV6-1 to TRBJ2-7, with 8 bases fitting TRBD1. CDR1 and CDR2 from the germline V gene are MNHNS and SASEGT. V dropped 3 bases and J dropped 5; count of bases not matched to a gene: 9. This CDR3 region has 15 residues. CDR3 region: CASSEGIRGLDEQYF. CDR3 nucleotides: TGTGCCAGCAGTGAGGGAATCAGGGGGCTGGACGAGCAGTACTTC.

This clonotype was seen ten or more times. This chain uses TRBV4-3 with TRBJ1-6; D might be TRBD1 (6 bases). The CDR3 sequence is 17 residues long. Trimming stripped 0 bases from V and 4 bases from J, with 13 bases between. Germline V lookup: CDR1 LGHNA, CDR2 YSLEER. CDR3 amino acids: CASSQEGGRRYNSPLHF. The CDR3 region has the DNA TGCGCCAGCAGCCAAGAAGGGGGGCGTAGATATAATTCACCCCTCCACTTT.

The V gene is TRBV12-3 or TRBV12-4, the J gene TRBJ2-5; the match to TRBD2 covers 12 bases. CDR3 size: 16 residues. The V gene end was trimmed by 2 bases and the J gene end by 5 bases; junction bases not matched to a gene: 6. The CDR3: CASSLRLAGGRETQYF. CDR3 DNA: TGTGCCAGCAGTTTAAGGCTAGCGGGGGGGCGGGAGACCCAGTACTTC.

This clonotype occurred many times. This chain uses TRBV7-2 with TRBJ2-2; TRBD1 matches 10 bases. Germline V gene sequence: CDR1 SGHTA, CDR2 FQGNSA. J was trimmed by 6 bases and V by 2 bases; bases with no gene match: 6. The CDR3 extends over 16 amino acids. The DNA of the CDR3 is TGTGCCAGCAGCTTACGGACAGGGGGAGTTGCCGGGGAGCTGTTTTTT. Encoded protein: CASSLRTGGVAGELFF.

This clonotype was observed at least ten times. The gene calls are TRBV29-1 and TRBJ1-5; possibly TRBD1 for D (5 bases). Germline CDR1 SQVTM, CDR2 ANQGSEA. The V gene lost 4 bases and the J gene lost 1 base, with 8 bases spanning the gap. The CDR3 contains 13 residues. The DNA for the CDR3 is TGCAGCGTTGCTTGGGGGAGCAATCAGCCCCAGCATTTT. This gives the protein CSVAWGSNQPQHF.

V is TRBV5-1 and J is TRBJ1-4; no clear D. The V gene lost 4 bases and the J gene lost 4 bases, with 14 bases spanning the gap. Germline V gene lookup returns CDR1 SGHRS and CDR2 YFSETQ. This CDR3 is 15 amino acids long. The CDR3 DNA follows: TGCGCCAGCAGCGACCCCGGACGGATTAATGAAAAACTGTTTTTT. Its translation: CASSDPGRINEKLFF.

This clonotype was observed at least ten times. The chain combines TRBV9 with TRBJ2-1; D possibly corresponds to TRBD2 (5 bases). The CDR3 has 14 residues. CDR1 is SGDLS and CDR2 is YYNGEE in the germline V gene. Trimming stripped 0 bases from V and 4 bases from J, with 8 bases between. CDR3 sequence (DNA): TGTGCCAGCAGCGTAGGCGGGCCGTACAATGAGCAGTTCTTC. Translation: CASSVGGPYNEQFF. The variable domain in full, completed from reference TRBV9 and TRBJ2-1, reads DSGVTQTPKHLITATGQRVTLRCSPRSGDLSVYWYQQSLDQGLQFLIQYYNGEERAKGNILERFSAQQFPDLHSELNLSSLELGDSALYFCASSVGGPYNEQFFGPGTRLTVL.

This clonotype came up many times. V and J are TRBV20-1 and TRBJ2-3; 9 bases agree with TRBD1. The germline gives CDR1 DFQATT, CDR2 SNEGSKA (reference sequence). The V segment lost 3 bases and the J segment 6 bases; nucleotides outside the gene matches: 1. The CDR3 totals 12 residues. This CDR3 is CSARGQGDTQYF. In DNA form, the CDR3 reads TGCAGTGCTAGGGGACAGGGCGATACGCAGTATTTT.

This clonotype was seen ten or more times. V and J are TRBV5-6 and TRBJ1-2, with 7 bases lining up with TRBD1. Germline CDR1 SGHDT, CDR2 YYEEEE. The J segment lost 5 bases and the V segment lost 2 bases, leaving 6 bases of the junction unmatched. CDR3 length: 14 amino acids. This CDR3 reads CASSLPGTAYGYTF. The CDR3 region has the DNA TGTGCCAGCAGCTTACCCGGGACAGCATATGGCTACACCTTC.

This clonotype came up a few times. This rearrangement joins TRBV5-6 to TRBJ1-5; D uncertain. Germline lookup yields CDR1 SGHDT and CDR2 YYEEEE. Deletions cut 0 bases from V and 5 bases from J, with 6 bases between. CDR3 size: 13 residues. CDR3 amino acids: CASSLGPHQPQHF. The CDR3 DNA reads as TGTGCCAGCAGCTTGGGCCCCCATCAGCCCCAGCATTTT.

This clonotype was detected many times. The V gene is TRBV12-3 or TRBV12-4, the J gene TRBJ2-5, with TRBD1 identical over 7 bases. The CDR3 runs 13 residues. V lost 2 bases to trimming and J lost 4 bases; unmatched junction nucleotides: 1. The CDR3 protein is CASSLKGAETQYF. CDR3 nucleotides: TGTGCCAGCAGTTTAAAGGGGGCAGAGACCCAGTACTTC.

In its sample, this clonotype was seen once. A much larger clonotype is one base distant, so this may be a read error. The chain carries TRBV2 and TRBJ1-4; TRBD1 aligns across 8 bases. Germline CDR1 SNHLY, CDR2 FYNNEI. The CDR3 is made up of 14 amino acids. The CDR3 DNA follows: TGTGCCAGCAGTAGACAGGGGCGGAATGAAAAAATGTTTTTT. Its translation: CASSRQGRNEKMFF.

This clonotype was counted many times. This sequence joins TRBV29-1 and TRBJ2-2, with D possibly matching TRBD1 (6 bases). The CDR3 contains 13 residues. Germline V gene lookup returns CDR1 SQVTM and CDR2 ANQGSEA. Trimming removed 7 bases at V and 4 bases at J, with 13 bases between. The CDR3 nucleotides are TGCAGCGGAGCTCTAGGGGGCACCGGGGAGCTGTTTTTT. Amino acid sequence: CSGALGGTGELFF.

This clonotype was detected only a few times. The chain recombines TRBV12-3 or TRBV12-4 with TRBJ1-1, with 8 bases fitting TRBD1. CDR3 length equals 14 residues. Unmatched junction bases numbered 6, after V lost 5 bases and J lost 4 bases. CDR3 nucleotide sequence: TGTGCCAGCAGTACACAGGGGGGGAGCACTGAAGCTTTCTTT. This encodes CASSTQGGSTEAFF.

This clonotype was seen repeatedly, ten times or more. The chain combines TRBV6-2 or TRBV6-3 with TRBJ2-1; 14 bases are a match to TRBD2. The J segment lost 3 bases and the V segment lost 4 bases, leaving 8 bases of the junction unmatched. The length of the CDR3 is 18 residues. Germline loops: CDR1 MNHEY, CDR2 SVGEGT. The CDR3 nucleotides read TGTGCCAGCAGTTCCCTGGGACTAGCGGGGGCAAACTACAATGAGCAGTTCTTC. Protein product: CASSSLGLAGANYNEQFF.

In this sample, this clonotype turned up many times. This chain joins TRBV4-1 and TRBJ2-3, with a weak D call TRBD1 (5 bases). Germline V gene data show CDR1 as MGHRA and CDR2 as YSYEKL. V gave up 0 bases and J gave up 7 bases, with 17 bases separating them. The CDR3 length is 16 residues. The CDR3 reads CASSQDSEGATHTQYF. The CDR3 DNA is TGCGCCAGCAGCCAAGATTCAGAAGGGGCCACCCATACGCAGTATTTT.

V gene TRBV7-9 combines with J gene TRBJ1-1; D not resolved. V lost 2 bases, J lost 1 base, and 2 bases lay in between. Per the germline V gene, CDR1 is SEHNR and CDR2 is FQNEAQ (reference sequence). The CDR3 length is 12 residues. Here the CDR3 reads CASSLTNTEAFF. CDR3 nucleotide sequence: TGTGCCAGCAGCTTAACGAACACTGAAGCTTTCTTT. Full variable domain (outside the CDR3, taken from reference TRBV7-9 and TRBJ1-1): DTGVSQNPRHKITKRGQNVTFRCDPISEHNRLYWYRQTLGQGPEFLTYFQNEAQLEKSRLLSDRFSAERPKGSFSTLEIQRTEQGDSAMYLCASSLTNTEAFFGQGTRLTVV.